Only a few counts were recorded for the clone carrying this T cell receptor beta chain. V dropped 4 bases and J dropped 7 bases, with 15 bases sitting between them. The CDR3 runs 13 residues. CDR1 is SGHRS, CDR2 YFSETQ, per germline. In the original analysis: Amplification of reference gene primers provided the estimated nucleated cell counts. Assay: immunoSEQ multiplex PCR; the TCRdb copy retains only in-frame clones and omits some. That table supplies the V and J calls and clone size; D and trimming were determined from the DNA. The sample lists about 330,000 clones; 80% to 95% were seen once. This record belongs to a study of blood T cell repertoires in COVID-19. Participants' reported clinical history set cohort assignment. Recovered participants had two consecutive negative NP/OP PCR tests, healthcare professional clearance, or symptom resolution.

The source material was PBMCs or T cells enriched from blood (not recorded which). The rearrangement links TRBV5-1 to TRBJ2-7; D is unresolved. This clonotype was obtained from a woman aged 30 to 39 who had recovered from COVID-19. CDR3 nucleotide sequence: TGCGCCAGCAGCCAACCTCAAAGCCGTGAGCAGTACTTC. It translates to CASSQPQSREQYF. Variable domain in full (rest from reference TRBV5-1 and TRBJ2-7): KAGVTQTPRYLIKTRGQQVTLSCSPISGHRSVSWYQQTPGQGLQFLFEYFSETQRNKGNFPGRFSGRQFSNSRSEMNVSTLELGDSALYLCASSQPQSREQYFGPGTRLTVT.